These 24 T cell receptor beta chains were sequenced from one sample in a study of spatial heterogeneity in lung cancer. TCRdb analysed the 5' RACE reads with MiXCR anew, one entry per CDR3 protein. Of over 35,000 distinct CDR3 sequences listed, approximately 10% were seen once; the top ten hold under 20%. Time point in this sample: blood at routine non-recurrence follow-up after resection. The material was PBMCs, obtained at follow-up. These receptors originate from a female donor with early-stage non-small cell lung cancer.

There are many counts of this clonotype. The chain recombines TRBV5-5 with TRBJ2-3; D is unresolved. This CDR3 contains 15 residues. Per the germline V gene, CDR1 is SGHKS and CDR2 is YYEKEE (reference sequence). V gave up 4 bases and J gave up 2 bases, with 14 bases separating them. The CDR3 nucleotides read TGTGCCAGCAGCCACTTTACGAGTAACACAGATACGCAGTATTTT. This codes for CASSHFTSNTDTQYF. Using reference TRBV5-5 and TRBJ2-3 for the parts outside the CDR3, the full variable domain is DAGVTQSPTHLIKTRGQQVTLRCSPISGHKSVSWYQQVLGQGPQFIFQYYEKEERGRGNFPDRFSARQFPNYSSELNVNALLLGDSALYLCASSHFTSNTDTQYFGPGTRLTVL.

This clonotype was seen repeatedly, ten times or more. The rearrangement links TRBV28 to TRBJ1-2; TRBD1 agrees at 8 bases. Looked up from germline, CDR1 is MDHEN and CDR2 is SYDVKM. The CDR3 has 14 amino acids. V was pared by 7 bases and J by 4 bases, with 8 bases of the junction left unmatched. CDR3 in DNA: TGTGCCAGCATTAGACAGGGGTTCGGCTATGGCTACACCTTC. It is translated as CASIRQGFGYGYTF.

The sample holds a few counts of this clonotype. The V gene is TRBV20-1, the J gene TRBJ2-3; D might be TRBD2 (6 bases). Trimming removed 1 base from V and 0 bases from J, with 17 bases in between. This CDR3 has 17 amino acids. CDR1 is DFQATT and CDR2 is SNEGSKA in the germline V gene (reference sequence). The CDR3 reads CSARVGTAGRSTDTQYF. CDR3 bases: TGCAGTGCTAGAGTAGGTACAGCGGGCCGTAGCACAGATACGCAGTATTTT.

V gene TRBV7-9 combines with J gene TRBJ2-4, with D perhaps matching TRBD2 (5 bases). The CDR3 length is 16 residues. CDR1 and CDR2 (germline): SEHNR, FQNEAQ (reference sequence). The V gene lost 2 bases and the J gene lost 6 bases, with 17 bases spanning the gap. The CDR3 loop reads CASSLIRGSRLNIQYF. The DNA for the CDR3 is TGTGCCAGCAGCTTAATCCGGGGATCCCGGTTAAACATTCAGTACTTC.

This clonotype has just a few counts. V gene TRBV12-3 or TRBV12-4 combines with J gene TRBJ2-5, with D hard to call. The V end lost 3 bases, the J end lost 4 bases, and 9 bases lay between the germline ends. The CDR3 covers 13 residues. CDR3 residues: CASSFYQRETQYF. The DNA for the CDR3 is TGTGCCAGCAGTTTCTACCAACGAGAGACCCAGTACTTC.

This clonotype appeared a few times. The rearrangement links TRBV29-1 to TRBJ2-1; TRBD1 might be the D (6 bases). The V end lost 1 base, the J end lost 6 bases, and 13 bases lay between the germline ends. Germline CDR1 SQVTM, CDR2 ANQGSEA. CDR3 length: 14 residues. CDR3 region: CSVEGQGPSNEQFF. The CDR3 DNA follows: TGCAGCGTTGAAGGGCAGGGGCCTTCCAATGAGCAGTTCTTC.

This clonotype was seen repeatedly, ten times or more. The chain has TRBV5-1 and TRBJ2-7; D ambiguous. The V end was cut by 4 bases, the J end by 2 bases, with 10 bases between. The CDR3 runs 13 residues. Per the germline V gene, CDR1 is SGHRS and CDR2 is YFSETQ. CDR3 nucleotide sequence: TGCGCCAGCAGCGTCGACGTACCCTACGAGCAGTACTTC. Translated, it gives CASSVDVPYEQYF.

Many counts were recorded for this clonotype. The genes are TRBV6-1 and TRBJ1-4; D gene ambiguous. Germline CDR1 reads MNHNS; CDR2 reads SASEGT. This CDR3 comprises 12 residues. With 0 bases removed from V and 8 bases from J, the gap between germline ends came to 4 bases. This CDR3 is CASSEAREKLFF. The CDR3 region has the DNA TGTGCCAGCAGTGAAGCACGAGAAAAACTGTTTTTT.

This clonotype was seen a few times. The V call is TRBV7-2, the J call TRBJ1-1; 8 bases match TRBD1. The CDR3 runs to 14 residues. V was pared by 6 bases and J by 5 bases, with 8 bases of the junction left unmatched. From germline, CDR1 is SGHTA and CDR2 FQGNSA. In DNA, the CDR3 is TGTGCCAGCAGTAGGACAGGGCAGGGGACTGAAGCTTTCTTT. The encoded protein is CASSRTGQGTEAFF.

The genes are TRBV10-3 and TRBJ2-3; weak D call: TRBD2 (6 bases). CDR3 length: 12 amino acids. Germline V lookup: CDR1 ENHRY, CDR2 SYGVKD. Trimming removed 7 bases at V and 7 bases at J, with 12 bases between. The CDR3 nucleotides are TGTGCCATCAACTTGGGCGGGAATACGCAGTATTTT. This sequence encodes CAINLGGNTQYF.

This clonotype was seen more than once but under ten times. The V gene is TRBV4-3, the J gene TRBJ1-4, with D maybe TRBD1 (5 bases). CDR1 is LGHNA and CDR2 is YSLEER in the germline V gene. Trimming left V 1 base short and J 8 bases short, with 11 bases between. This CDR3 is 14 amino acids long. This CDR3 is CASSQVSGEEKLFF. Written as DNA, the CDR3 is TGCGCCAGCAGCCAAGTGTCGGGGGAAGAAAAACTGTTTTTT.

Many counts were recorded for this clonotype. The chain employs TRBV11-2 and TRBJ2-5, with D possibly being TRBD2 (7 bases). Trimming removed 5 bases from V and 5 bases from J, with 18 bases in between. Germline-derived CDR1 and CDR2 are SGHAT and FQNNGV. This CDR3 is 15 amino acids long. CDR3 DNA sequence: TGTGCCAGCAGCCCCGCGGGGGCGCCCGCGGAGACCCAGTACTTC. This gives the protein CASSPAGAPAETQYF.

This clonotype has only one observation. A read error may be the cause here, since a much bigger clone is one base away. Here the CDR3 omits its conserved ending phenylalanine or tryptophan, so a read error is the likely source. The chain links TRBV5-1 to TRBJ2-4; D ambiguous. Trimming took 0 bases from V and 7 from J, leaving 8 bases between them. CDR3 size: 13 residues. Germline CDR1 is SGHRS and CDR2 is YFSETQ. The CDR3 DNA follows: TGCGCCAGCAGCTTGGGGGCTCGGAACATTCAGTACTCC. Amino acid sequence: CASSLGARNIQYS.

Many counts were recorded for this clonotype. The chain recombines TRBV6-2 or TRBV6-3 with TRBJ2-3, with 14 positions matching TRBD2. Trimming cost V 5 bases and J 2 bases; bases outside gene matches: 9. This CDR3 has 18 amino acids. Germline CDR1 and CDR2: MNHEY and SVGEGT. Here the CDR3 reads CASSPPGLAGVDTDTQYF. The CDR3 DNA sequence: TGTGCCAGCAGTCCTCCGGGACTAGCGGGAGTAGACACAGATACGCAGTATTTT.

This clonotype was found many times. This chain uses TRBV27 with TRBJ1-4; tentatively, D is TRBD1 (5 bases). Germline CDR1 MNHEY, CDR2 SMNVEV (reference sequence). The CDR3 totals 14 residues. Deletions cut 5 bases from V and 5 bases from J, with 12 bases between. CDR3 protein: CASSRGVANEKLFF. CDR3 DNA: TGTGCCAGCAGTCGGGGGGTCGCAAATGAAAAACTGTTTTTT.

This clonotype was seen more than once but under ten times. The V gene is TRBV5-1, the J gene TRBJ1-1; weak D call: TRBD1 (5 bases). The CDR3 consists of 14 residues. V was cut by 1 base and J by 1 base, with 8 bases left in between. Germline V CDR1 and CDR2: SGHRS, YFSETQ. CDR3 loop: CASSLRQTNTEAFF. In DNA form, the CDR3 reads TGCGCCAGCAGCTTGCGACAGACGAACACTGAAGCTTTCTTT.

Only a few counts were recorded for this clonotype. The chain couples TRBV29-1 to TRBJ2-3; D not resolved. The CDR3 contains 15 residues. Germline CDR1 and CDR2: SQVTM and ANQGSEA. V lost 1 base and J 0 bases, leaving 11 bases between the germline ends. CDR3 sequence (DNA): TGCAGCGTTGAAGGGGCCCTAATTAGCACAGATACGCAGTATTTT. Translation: CSVEGALISTDTQYF.

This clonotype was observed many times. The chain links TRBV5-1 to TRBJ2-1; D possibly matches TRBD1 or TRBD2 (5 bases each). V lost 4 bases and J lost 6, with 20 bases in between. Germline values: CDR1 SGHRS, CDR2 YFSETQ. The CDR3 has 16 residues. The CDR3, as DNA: TGCGCCAGCAGCGGCCGGGACCCGAGGGTTGGCAATGAGCAGTTCTTC. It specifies CASSGRDPRVGNEQFF.

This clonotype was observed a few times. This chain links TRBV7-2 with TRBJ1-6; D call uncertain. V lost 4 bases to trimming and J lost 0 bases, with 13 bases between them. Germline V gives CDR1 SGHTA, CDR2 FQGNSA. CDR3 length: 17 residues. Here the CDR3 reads CASSSGPRSSYNSPLHF. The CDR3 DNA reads TGTGCCAGCAGCTCAGGACCGAGGAGCTCCTATAATTCACCCCTCCACTTT. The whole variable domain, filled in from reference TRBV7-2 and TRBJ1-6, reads GAGVSQSPSNKVTEKGKDVELRCDPISGHTALYWYRQSLGQGLEFLIYFQGNSAPDKSGLPSDRFSAERTGGSVSTLTIQRTQQEDSAVYLCASSSGPRSSYNSPLHFGNGTRLTVT.

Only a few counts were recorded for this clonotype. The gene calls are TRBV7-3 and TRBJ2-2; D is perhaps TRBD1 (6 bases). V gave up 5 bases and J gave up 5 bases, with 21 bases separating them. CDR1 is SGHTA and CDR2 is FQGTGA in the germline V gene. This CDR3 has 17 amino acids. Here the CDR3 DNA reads TGTGCCAGCAGCCCTTCGACAGGCCACCTCCAGACCGGGGAGCTGTTTTTT. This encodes CASSPSTGHLQTGELFF.

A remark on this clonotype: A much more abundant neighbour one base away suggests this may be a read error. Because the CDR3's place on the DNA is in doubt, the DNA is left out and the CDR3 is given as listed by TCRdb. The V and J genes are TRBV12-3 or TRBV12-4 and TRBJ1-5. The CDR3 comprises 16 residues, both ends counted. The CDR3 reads CASSFASGTSNQPPHF.

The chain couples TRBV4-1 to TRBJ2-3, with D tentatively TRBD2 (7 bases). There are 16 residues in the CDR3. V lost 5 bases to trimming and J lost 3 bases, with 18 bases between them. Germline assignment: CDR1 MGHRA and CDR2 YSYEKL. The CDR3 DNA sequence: TGCGCCAGCAGCGGAACGGCGGGGGCCGTAACAGATACGCAGTATTTT. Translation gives CASSGTAGAVTDTQYF.

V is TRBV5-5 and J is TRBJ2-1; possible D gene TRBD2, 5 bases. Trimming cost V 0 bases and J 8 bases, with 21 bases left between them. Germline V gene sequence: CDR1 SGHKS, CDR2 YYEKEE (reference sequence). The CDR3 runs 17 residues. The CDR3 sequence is CASSLEFLGELGDEQFF. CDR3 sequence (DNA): TGTGCCAGCAGCTTGGAATTTTTGGGAGAACTCGGGGATGAGCAGTTCTTC.

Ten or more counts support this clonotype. CDR3 amino acids: CASSSSPGQGNSPLHF. CDR3 coding DNA: TGTGCCAGCAGTTCTAGCCCGGGACAGGGGAATTCACCCCTCCACTTT. V is TRBV6-2 or TRBV6-3 and J is TRBJ1-6; 10 bases are shared with TRBD1. From germline, CDR1 is MNHEY and CDR2 SVGEGT. This CDR3 contains 16 residues. The V segment lost 4 bases and the J segment 7 bases; nucleotides outside the gene matches: 7.